A selection of T cell receptor beta chains follows, all from one sample in a study of T cells after yellow fever vaccination. Using its own MiXCR run on the 5' RACE reads, TCRdb lists one record per CDR3 protein. The sample lists 150,000 to 200,000 distinct CDR3 sequences; 6% to 7.5% were seen once. The sequences come from CD4+ T cells sorted from PBMCs, collected 5 days after the first yellow fever vaccination. These receptors were obtained from a man younger than 30 who received the YFV17D yellow fever vaccine. Each CDR3 is given without its conserved first and last residue.

cdr3_length: 14; v_call: TRBV7-3; j_call: TRBJ2-3; cdr3_aa: ASSRRLAGRSDTQY
cdr3_length: 13; v_call: TRBV12-3/TRBV12-4; j_call: TRBJ1-1; cdr3_aa: ASSKTGTENTEAF
cdr3_length: 11; v_call: TRBV11-2; j_call: TRBJ1-1; cdr3_aa: ASSSQEATEAF
cdr3_length: 13; v_call: TRBV5-1; j_call: TRBJ2-5; cdr3_aa: ASSFQGRDQETQY
cdr3_length: 15; v_call: TRBV7-6; j_call: TRBJ2-1; cdr3_aa: ASSLAGSLRSYNEQF
cdr3_length: 14; v_call: TRBV7-2; j_call: TRBJ2-1; cdr3_aa: ASSSEGTSGGAEQF
cdr3_length: 13; v_call: TRBV10-3; j_call: TRBJ2-7; cdr3_aa: AISRGQGTGYEQY
cdr3_length: 11; v_call: TRBV15; j_call: TRBJ1-2; cdr3_aa: ATSRVGAGGYT
cdr3_length: 13; v_call: TRBV7-2; j_call: TRBJ1-5; cdr3_aa: ASSFTDGAGQPQH
cdr3_length: 15; v_call: TRBV6-5; j_call: TRBJ2-7; cdr3_aa: ASSSTRWSGGMREQY
cdr3_length: 12; v_call: TRBV5-1; j_call: TRBJ2-7; cdr3_aa: ASSLGSGNYEQY
cdr3_length: 14; v_call: TRBV5-1; j_call: TRBJ2-1; cdr3_aa: ASRSLLAGGGDEQF
cdr3_length: 12; v_call: TRBV5-1; j_call: TRBJ1-4; cdr3_aa: ASSPGQTNEKLF
cdr3_length: 12; v_call: TRBV10-3; j_call: TRBJ1-4; cdr3_aa: AISERAVNEKLF
cdr3_length: 14; v_call: TRBV7-3; j_call: TRBJ1-1; cdr3_aa: ASSLNAAKMGTEAF
cdr3_length: 13; v_call: TRBV5-1; j_call: TRBJ1-1; cdr3_aa: ASQAQGQPNTEAF
cdr3_length: 16; v_call: TRBV5-1; j_call: TRBJ2-2; cdr3_aa: ASSLLGPGGGNTGELF
cdr3_length: 13; v_call: TRBV5-1; j_call: TRBJ2-1; cdr3_aa: ASSLGLAGDNEQF
cdr3_length: 12; v_call: TRBV5-1; j_call: TRBJ2-3; cdr3_aa: ASSLLAYTDTQY
cdr3_length: 13; v_call: TRBV5-1; j_call: TRBJ1-5; cdr3_aa: ASSLAPGSDQPQH
cdr3_length: 14; v_call: TRBV20-1; j_call: TRBJ1-1; cdr3_aa: SATILGSQPGLEAF
cdr3_length: 15; v_call: TRBV6-1; j_call: TRBJ1-3; cdr3_aa: ASSRTRGLTSGNTIY
cdr3_length: 13; v_call: TRBV7-3; j_call: TRBJ2-1; cdr3_aa: ASSQTGDGYNEQF
cdr3_length: 13; v_call: TRBV11-2; j_call: TRBJ2-2; cdr3_aa: ASSLVPGITGELF
cdr3_length: 12; v_call: TRBV5-1; j_call: TRBJ2-5; cdr3_aa: ASSQDQGGETQY
cdr3_length: 10; v_call: TRBV5-1; j_call: TRBJ1-2; cdr3_aa: ASREDRGSYT
cdr3_length: 9; v_call: TRBV7-2; j_call: TRBJ2-7; cdr3_aa: ASTSWNEQY
cdr3_length: 12; v_call: TRBV24-1; j_call: TRBJ2-1; cdr3_aa: ATSDSGSTNEQF
cdr3_length: 13; v_call: TRBV6-5; j_call: TRBJ1-5; cdr3_aa: ASRRGGPLGQPQH
cdr3_length: 13; v_call: TRBV24-1; j_call: TRBJ2-3; cdr3_aa: ATSLGGSSTDTQY
cdr3_length: 13; v_call: TRBV24-1; j_call: TRBJ2-3; cdr3_aa: ATSSGAFGTDTQY
cdr3_length: 12; v_call: TRBV6-5; j_call: TRBJ1-5; cdr3_aa: ASSQRQSYQPQH
cdr3_length: 13; v_call: TRBV4-2; j_call: TRBJ1-3; cdr3_aa: ASSTLSSSGNTIY
cdr3_length: 15; v_call: TRBV7-4; j_call: TRBJ1-3; cdr3_aa: ASSPDREGVPGNTIY
cdr3_length: 11; v_call: TRBV29-1; j_call: TRBJ2-2; cdr3_aa: SVVSHGPGELF
cdr3_length: 12; v_call: TRBV20-1; j_call: TRBJ2-1; cdr3_aa: SAGDDSSYNEQF
cdr3_length: 15; v_call: TRBV3-1; j_call: TRBJ2-1; cdr3_aa: ASSQSTSAGSYNEQF
cdr3_length: 13; v_call: TRBV2; j_call: TRBJ1-6; cdr3_aa: ASSAYVVLGSPLH
cdr3_length: 14; v_call: TRBV7-2; j_call: TRBJ1-2; cdr3_aa: ASSSAYSEQGYGYT
cdr3_length: 13; v_call: TRBV6-2/TRBV6-3; j_call: TRBJ1-2; cdr3_aa: ASSSTRQGNYGYT
cdr3_length: 12; v_call: TRBV7-3; j_call: TRBJ2-3; cdr3_aa: ASSSTSGADTQY
cdr3_length: 13; v_call: TRBV19; j_call: TRBJ2-3; cdr3_aa: ASTTWGAGTDTQY
cdr3_length: 13; v_call: TRBV7-2; j_call: TRBJ2-5; cdr3_aa: ASSLPLAGVETQY
cdr3_length: 13; v_call: TRBV5-4; j_call: TRBJ2-1; cdr3_aa: ASSLAKNFNNEQF
cdr3_length: 10; v_call: TRBV20-1; j_call: TRBJ2-1; cdr3_aa: SAPTRYNEQF
cdr3_length: 13; v_call: TRBV12-3/TRBV12-4; j_call: TRBJ1-5; cdr3_aa: ASSYRFPSNQPQH
cdr3_length: 13; v_call: TRBV5-6; j_call: TRBJ2-2; cdr3_aa: ASSRGLADTGELF
cdr3_length: 12; v_call: TRBV5-1; j_call: TRBJ1-4; cdr3_aa: ASSQLTGSEKLF
cdr3_length: 12; v_call: TRBV24-1; j_call: TRBJ2-1; cdr3_aa: ATSKGAYYNEQF
cdr3_length: 14; v_call: TRBV4-2; j_call: TRBJ2-3; cdr3_aa: ASRTIGVPGTDTQY
cdr3_length: 13; v_call: TRBV5-6; j_call: TRBJ2-5; cdr3_aa: ASSFTPGHQETQY
cdr3_length: 11; v_call: TRBV12-5; j_call: TRBJ1-1; cdr3_aa: ASGLLTNTEAF
cdr3_length: 14; v_call: TRBV20-1; j_call: TRBJ2-3; cdr3_aa: SARDVGVPEEDTQY
cdr3_length: 12; v_call: TRBV5-1; j_call: TRBJ2-2; cdr3_aa: ASRRGEHTGELF
cdr3_length: 13; v_call: TRBV5-1; j_call: TRBJ2-3; cdr3_aa: ASSLAQTSTDTQY
cdr3_length: 15; v_call: TRBV4-2; j_call: TRBJ2-6; cdr3_aa: ASSQDRTGHGANVLT
cdr3_length: 14; v_call: TRBV20-1; j_call: TRBJ2-1; cdr3_aa: SATGGTIGGSGEQF
cdr3_length: 14; v_call: TRBV6-2/TRBV6-3; j_call: TRBJ2-5; cdr3_aa: ASSDWTSGGWETQY